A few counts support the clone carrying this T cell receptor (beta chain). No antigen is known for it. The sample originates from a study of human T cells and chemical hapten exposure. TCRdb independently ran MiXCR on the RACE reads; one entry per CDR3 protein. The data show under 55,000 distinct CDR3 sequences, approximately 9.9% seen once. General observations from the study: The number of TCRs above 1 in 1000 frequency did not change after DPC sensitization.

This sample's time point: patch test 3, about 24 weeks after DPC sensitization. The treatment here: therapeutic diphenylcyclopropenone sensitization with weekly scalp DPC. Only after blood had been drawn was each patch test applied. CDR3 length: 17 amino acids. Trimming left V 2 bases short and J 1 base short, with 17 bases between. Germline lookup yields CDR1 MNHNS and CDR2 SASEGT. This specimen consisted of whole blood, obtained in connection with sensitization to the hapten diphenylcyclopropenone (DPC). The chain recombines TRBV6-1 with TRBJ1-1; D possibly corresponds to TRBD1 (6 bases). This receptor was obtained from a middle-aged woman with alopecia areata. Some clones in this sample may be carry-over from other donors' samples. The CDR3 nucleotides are TGTGCCAGCAGTGAAACTTTCCTTGGACAGACGAACACTGAAGCTTTCTTT. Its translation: CASSETFLGQTNTEAFF.